This is a list of T cell receptor beta chains from one sample in a study of blood T cells in healthy people across ages. One entry per CDR3 protein, called by TCRdb with MiXCR from the 5' RACE reads. This sample has hundreds of thousands of distinct CDR3 sequences; 45% to 50% occur once, and the top ten carry roughly 30%. The specimen was blood. The origin of the receptors is a woman aged 60-75 years in good health. Both conserved end residues are part of each CDR3.

v_gene	j_gene	CDR3aa
TRBV7-2	TRBJ2-1	CASSLVGSLPYNEQFF
TRBV12-3/TRBV12-4	TRBJ2-2	CASSFTGELFF
TRBV4-3	.	CASSQESGAGYEQYF
TRBV5-1	TRBJ2-7	CASSFSDGEQYF
TRBV29-1	TRBJ2-2	CSVGSPIRTGELFF
TRBV28	TRBJ2-3	CASSARGYGTDTQYF
TRBV18	TRBJ2-1	CASSPKSQGAYNEQFF
TRBV25-1	TRBJ2-5	CASSLGTSVGTQYF
TRBV7-2	.	CASSFQTSFVGEQYF
TRBV20-1	TRBJ2-5	CSAAGVVDETQYF
TRBV7-9	TRBJ2-1	CASSPLAGDRDEQFF
TRBV7-3	TRBJ1-1	CASSLRGGLGTEAFF
TRBV29-1	TRBJ2-7	CSVGAGSPYEQYF
TRBV12-3/TRBV12-4	TRBJ1-4	CASSVQQGTEKLFF
TRBV6-2/TRBV6-3	TRBJ2-1	CASSYFSLPGSSYNEQFF
TRBV7-7	TRBJ2-7	CASSLADGSSGSYEQYF
TRBV28	TRBJ2-1	CASSFLGAGEDPSYNEQFF
TRBV3-1	.	CASSQDLRGSNIQYF
TRBV7-3	TRBJ2-2	CASSSGANTGELFF
TRBV29-1	TRBJ2-7	CSANSGSYEQYF
TRBV2	TRBJ2-7	CASSQGRYYEQYF
TRBV7-2	TRBJ1-1	CASSLSGGVVAFF
TRBV28	TRBJ2-3	CASSPDRKPSTDTQYF
TRBV18	TRBJ2-3	CASSRSDTQYF